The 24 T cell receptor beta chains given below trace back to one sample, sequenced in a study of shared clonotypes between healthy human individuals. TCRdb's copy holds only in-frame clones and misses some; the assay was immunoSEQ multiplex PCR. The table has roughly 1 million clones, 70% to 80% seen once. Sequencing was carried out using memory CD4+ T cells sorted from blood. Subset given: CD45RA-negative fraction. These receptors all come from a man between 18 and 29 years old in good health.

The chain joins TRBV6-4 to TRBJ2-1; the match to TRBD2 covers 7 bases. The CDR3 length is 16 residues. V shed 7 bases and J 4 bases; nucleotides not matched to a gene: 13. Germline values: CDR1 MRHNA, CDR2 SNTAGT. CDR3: CASTLRGEAGYNEQFF. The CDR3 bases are TGTGCCAGCACCCTTCGGGGGGAGGCGGGATACAATGAGCAGTTCTTC.

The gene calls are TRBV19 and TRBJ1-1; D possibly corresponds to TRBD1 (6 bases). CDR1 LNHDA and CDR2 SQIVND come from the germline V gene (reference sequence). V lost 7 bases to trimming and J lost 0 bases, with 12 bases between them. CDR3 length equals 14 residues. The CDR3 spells CASKGGLMNTEAFF. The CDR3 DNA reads TGTGCCAGTAAGGGGGGGTTAATGAACACTGAAGCTTTCTTT.

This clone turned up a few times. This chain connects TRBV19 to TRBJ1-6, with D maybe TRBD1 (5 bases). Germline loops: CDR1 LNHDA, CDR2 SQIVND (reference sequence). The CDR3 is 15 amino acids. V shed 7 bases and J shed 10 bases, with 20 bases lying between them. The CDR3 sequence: CASTAGGLTRSPLHF. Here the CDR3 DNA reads TGTGCCAGTACCGCTGGGGGGTTGACCAGATCACCCCTCCACTTT.

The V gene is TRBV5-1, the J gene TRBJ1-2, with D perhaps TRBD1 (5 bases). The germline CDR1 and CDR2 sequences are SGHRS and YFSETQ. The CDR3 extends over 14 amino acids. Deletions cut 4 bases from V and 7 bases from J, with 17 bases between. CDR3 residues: CASSPAVTAAGYTF. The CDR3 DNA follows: TGCGCCAGCAGCCCGGCCGTGACAGCCGCTGGCTACACCTTC.

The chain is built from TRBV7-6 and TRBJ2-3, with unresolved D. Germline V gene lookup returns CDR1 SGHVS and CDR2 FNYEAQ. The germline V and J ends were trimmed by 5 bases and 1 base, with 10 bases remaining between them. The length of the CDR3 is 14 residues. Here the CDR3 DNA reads TGTGCCAGCAGCCCCTCTGGGGGCACAGATACGCAGTATTTT. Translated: CASSPSGGTDTQYF.

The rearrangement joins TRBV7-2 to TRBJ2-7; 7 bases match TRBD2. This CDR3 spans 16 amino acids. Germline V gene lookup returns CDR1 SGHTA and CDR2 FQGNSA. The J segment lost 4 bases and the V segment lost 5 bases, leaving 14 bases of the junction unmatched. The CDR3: CASSLEASGVPYEQYF. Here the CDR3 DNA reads TGTGCCAGCAGCCTAGAAGCTAGCGGAGTCCCTTACGAGCAGTACTTC.

The CDR3 region has the DNA TGTGCCAGCAGTACACAGGGTAGAGAGACCCAGTACTTC. This encodes CASSTQGRETQYF. The chain joins TRBV6-5 to TRBJ2-5; tentative D call: TRBD1 (6 bases). V lost 5 bases, J lost 4 bases, and 11 bases lay in between. In germline, CDR1 is MNHEY, CDR2 SVGAGI. This CDR3 is built from 13 residues.

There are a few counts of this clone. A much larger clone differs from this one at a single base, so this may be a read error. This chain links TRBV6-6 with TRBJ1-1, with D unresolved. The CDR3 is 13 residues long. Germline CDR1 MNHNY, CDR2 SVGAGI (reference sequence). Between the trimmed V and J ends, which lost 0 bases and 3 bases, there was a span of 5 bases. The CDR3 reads CASSYSTHTEAFF. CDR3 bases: TGTGCCAGCAGTTACTCGACGCACACTGAAGCTTTCTTT.

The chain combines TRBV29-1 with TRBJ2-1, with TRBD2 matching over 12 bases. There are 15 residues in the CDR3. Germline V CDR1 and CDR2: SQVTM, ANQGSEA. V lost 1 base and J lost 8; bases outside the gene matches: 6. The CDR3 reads CSVEGSSGRVDEQFF. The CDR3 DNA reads TGCAGCGTTGAAGGTTCTAGCGGGAGGGTGGATGAGCAGTTCTTC.

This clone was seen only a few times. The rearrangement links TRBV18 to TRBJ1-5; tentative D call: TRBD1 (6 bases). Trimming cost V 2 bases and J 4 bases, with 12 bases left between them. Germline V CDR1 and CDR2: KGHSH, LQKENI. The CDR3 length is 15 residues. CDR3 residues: CASSPTDRNNQPQHF. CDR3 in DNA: TGTGCCAGCTCACCAACGGACAGAAATAATCAGCCCCAGCATTTT.

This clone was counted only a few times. Here the CDR3 reads CASSHRGSAGELFF. CDR3 nucleotide sequence: TGTGCCAGCAGCCACAGGGGGTCAGCCGGGGAGCTGTTTTTT. The V call is TRBV6-5, the J call TRBJ2-2; the match to TRBD1 covers 8 bases. Germline V CDR1 and CDR2: MNHEY, SVGAGI. CDR3 size: 14 residues. The V and J ends lost 6 bases and 6 bases, in that order; junction bases with no gene match: 6.

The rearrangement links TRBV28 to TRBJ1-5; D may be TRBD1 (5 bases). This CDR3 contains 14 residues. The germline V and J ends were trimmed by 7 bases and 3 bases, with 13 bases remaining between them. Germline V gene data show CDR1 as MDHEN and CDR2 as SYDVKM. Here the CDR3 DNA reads TGTGCCAGCACCCCGGTGGGGGTCAATCAGCCCCAGCATTTT. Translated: CASTPVGVNQPQHF.

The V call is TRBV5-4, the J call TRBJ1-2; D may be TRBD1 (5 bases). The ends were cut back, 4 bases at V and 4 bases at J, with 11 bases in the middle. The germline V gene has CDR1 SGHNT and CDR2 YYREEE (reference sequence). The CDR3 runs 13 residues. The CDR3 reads CASSGDAVYGYTF. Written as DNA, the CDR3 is TGTGCCAGCAGCGGGGACGCAGTCTATGGCTACACCTTC. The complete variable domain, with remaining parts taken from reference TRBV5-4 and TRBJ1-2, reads ETGVTQSPTHLIKTRGQQVTLRCSSQSGHNTVSWYQQALGQGPQFIFQYYREEENGRGNFPPRFSGLQFPNYSSELNVNALELDDSALYLCASSGDAVYGYTFGSGTRLTVV.

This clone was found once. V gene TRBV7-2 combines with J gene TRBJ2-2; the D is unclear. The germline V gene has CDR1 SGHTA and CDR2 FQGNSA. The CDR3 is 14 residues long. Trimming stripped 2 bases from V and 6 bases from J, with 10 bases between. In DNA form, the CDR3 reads TGTGCCAGCAGCTTACCTAGTCTAGCCGGGGAGCTGTTTTTT. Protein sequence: CASSLPSLAGELFF.

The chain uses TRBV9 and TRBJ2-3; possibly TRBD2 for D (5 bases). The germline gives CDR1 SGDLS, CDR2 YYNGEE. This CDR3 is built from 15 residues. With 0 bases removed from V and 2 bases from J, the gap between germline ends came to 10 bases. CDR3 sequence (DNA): TGTGCCAGCAGCGTAGGAGGGTTATACACAGATACGCAGTATTTT. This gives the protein CASSVGGLYTDTQYF.

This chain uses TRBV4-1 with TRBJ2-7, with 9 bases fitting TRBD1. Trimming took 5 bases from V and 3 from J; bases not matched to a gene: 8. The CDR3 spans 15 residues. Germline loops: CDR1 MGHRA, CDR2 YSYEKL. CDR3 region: CASSVRPGQGYEQYF. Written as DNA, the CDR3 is TGCGCCAGCAGCGTGCGACCGGGACAGGGCTACGAGCAGTACTTC.

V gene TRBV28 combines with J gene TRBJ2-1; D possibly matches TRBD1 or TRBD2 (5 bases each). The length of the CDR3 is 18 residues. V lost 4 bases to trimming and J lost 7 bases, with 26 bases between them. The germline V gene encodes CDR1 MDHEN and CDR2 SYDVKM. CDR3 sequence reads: CASSSGSEWGTRGNEQFF. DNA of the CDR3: TGTGCCAGCAGTTCCGGTTCGGAGTGGGGGACCCGGGGAAATGAGCAGTTCTTC.

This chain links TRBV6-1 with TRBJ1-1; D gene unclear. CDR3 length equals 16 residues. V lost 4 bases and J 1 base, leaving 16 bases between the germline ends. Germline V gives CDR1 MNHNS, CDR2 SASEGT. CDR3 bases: TGTGCCAGCAGTGCGGTAAATGTAGGGCGGAACACTGAAGCTTTCTTT. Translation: CASSAVNVGRNTEAFF.

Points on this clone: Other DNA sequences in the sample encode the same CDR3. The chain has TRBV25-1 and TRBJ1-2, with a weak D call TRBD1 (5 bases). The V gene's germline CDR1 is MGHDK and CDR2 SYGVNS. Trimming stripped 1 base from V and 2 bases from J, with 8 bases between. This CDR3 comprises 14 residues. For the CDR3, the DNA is TGTGCCAGCAGTGAATGGGGCCGGAACTATGGCTACACCTTC. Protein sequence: CASSEWGRNYGYTF.

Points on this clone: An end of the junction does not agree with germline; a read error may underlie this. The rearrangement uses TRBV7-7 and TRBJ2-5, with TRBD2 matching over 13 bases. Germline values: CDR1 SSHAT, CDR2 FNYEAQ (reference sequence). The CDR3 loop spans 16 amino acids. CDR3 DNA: TGTGCTAGCAGCCCCAGGACTAGCGGGAGCTGGGAGACCCAGTACTTC. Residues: CASSPRTSGSWETQYF.

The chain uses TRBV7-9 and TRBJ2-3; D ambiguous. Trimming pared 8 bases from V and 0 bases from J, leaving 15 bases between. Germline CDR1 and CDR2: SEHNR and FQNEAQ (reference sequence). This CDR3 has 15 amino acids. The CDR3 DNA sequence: TGTGCCAGCTCGCCCGACGGATCTAGCACAGATACGCAGTATTTT. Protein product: CASSPDGSSTDTQYF.

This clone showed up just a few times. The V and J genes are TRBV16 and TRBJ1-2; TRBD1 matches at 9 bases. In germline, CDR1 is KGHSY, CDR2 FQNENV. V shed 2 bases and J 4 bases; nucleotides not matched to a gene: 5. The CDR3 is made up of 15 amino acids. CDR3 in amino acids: CASSQDRGFGYGYTF. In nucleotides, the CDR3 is TGTGCCAGCAGCCAAGACAGGGGGTTCGGCTATGGCTACACCTTC.

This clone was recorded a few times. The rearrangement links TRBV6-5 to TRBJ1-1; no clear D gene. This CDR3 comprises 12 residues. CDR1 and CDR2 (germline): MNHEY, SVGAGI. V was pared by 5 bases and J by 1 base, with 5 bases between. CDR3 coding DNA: TGTGCCAGCAGTACGGGGAACACTGAAGCTTTCTTT. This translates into CASSTGNTEAFF.

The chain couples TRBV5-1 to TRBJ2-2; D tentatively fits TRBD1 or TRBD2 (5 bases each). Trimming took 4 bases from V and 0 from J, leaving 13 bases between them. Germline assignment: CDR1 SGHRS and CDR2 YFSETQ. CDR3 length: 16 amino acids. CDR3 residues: CASSTGTATNTGELFF. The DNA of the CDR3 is TGCGCCAGCAGCACCGGGACGGCCACGAACACCGGGGAGCTGTTTTTT. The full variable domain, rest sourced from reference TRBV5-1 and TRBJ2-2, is KAGVTQTPRYLIKTRGQQVTLSCSPISGHRSVSWYQQTPGQGLQFLFEYFSETQRNKGNFPGRFSGRQFSNSRSEMNVSTLELGDSALYLCASSTGTATNTGELFFGEGSRLTVL.